This T cell receptor (beta chain) was observed in a study of blood T cell repertoires in COVID-19. The CDR3 runs 18 residues. The V and J ends lost 3 bases and 4 bases, in that order; junction bases with no gene match: 10. CDR1 is MDHEN, CDR2 SYDVKM, per germline. Produced via immunoSEQ multiplex PCR; TCRdb's table is partial and in-frame only. Found here are under 250,000 clones, around 75% of them singletons; the top ten hold 6%. The clonotype comes from a woman aged 40 to 55 with COVID-19, enrolled during active disease. Sequences were obtained from peripheral blood. The chain is built from TRBV28 and TRBJ2-5, with 14 bases that match TRBD2. CDR3 in amino acids: CASSFGGTSGRIGETQYF. DNA for the CDR3: TGTGCCAGCAGTTTTGGAGGGACTAGCGGGAGAATAGGAGAGACCCAGTACTTC. Full variable domain (missing parts from reference TRBV28 and TRBJ2-5): DVKVTQSSRYLVKRTGEKVFLECVQDMDHENMFWYRQDPGLGLRLIYFSYDVKMKEKGDIPEGYSVSREKKERFSLILESASTNQTSMYLCASSFGGTSGRIGETQYFGPGTRLLVL.